The rows below give T cell receptor beta chains drawn from one sample of a study of cytomegalovirus exposure and HLA in healthy donors. Clones were sequenced by immunoSEQ multiplex PCR, and TCRdb holds only the in-frame ones, with some missing. The table lists 110,000 to 150,000 clones, more than 9.5% of them singletons, with approximately 1.9% in the top ten. Sequencing input: PBMCs. These receptor sequences come from a man aged 50 or older in good health and CMV-seronegative. CDR3s include the opening cysteine and the closing phenylalanine or tryptophan. Each record gives: CDR3 length, V gene, D gene, clone size, J gene, CDR3 DNA, CDR3 protein. A D gene is named only where the DNA matches it firmly. The size entry is marked missing in some rows and otherwise reads once, few, many or a size class.

>18|TRBV19|TRBD1|.|TRBJ2-6
TGTGCCACCCATCGCCCTGGACAGGGGGCTACTGGGGCCAACGTCCTGACTTTC
CATHRPGQGATGANVLTF
>17|TRBV6-1|.|few|TRBJ1-2
TGTGCCAGCAGTGAAGCCTTGGGTAGGAGGGCTAACTATGGCTACACCTTC
CASSEALGRRANYGYTF
>15|TRBV7-6|TRBD1|.|TRBJ2-1
TGTGCCAGCAGCTTAGGGGAACAGGGGAAGAATGAGCAGTTCTTC
CASSLGEQGKNEQFF
>14|TRBV5-6|.|few|TRBJ2-2
TGTGCCAGCAGCTTGGGACGGACTTCCGGGGAGCTGTTTTTT
CASSLGRTSGELFF
>14|TRBV6-6|TRBD1|.|TRBJ2-7
TGTGCCAGCAGCCGAGACAGGGATCCATACGAGCAGTACTTC
CASSRDRDPYEQYF
>16|TRBV13|.|few|TRBJ2-7
TGTGCCAGCAGCTTAGGCAATGGAGGAGCCCCCTACGAGCAGTACTTC
CASSLGNGGAPYEQYF
>14|TRBV6-5|.|.|TRBJ1-3
TGTGCCAGCAGTTCCGAGTCCTCTGGAAACACCATATATTTT
CASSSESSGNTIYF
>14|TRBV11-3|.|.|TRBJ2-7
TGTGCCAGCAGCCCCCCGGGGAGGAGGTACGAGCAGTACTTC
CASSPPGRRYEQYF
>14|TRBV4-2|TRBD1|.|TRBJ2-7
TGTGCCAGCAGCCCGCCGGGACAGGGGCACGAGCAGTACTTC
CASSPPGQGHEQYF
>12|TRBV2|.|few|TRBJ1-1
TGTGCCACCGCGGAGCCCAAACCCGACGCTTTCTTT
CATAEPKPDAFF
>17|TRBV7-3|TRBD2|.|TRBJ2-1
TGTGCCAGCAGCTTGACTAGCGGGGGCCCCTCCTACAATGAGCAGTTCTTC
CASSLTSGGPSYNEQFF
>13|TRBV5-6|TRBD1|.|TRBJ1-2
TGTGCCAGCAGACACAGGGGGAACTATGGCTACACCTTC
CASRHRGNYGYTF
>16|TRBV30|TRBD2|few|TRBJ2-1
TGTGCCTGGACACCCGTAGCGGGAGGGTCCTACAATGAGCAGTTCTTC
CAWTPVAGGSYNEQFF